This T cell receptor beta chain was identified in a study of blood T cell repertoires in COVID-19. V lost 5 bases to trimming and J lost 8 bases, with 28 bases between them. This CDR3 is 18 amino acids long. Germline loops: CDR1 MDHEN, CDR2 SYDVKM. Assay: immunoSEQ multiplex PCR; the TCRdb copy retains only in-frame clones and omits some. The sample lists roughly 290,000 clones; approximately 85% were seen once. The V call is TRBV28, the J call TRBJ1-3, with D possibly TRBD1 on 6 matching bases. Sequencing was performed on PBMCs or T cells enriched from blood (not recorded which). This sequence originates from a man in his thirties or forties who had recovered from COVID-19. The DNA for the CDR3 is TGTGCCAGCAGTCCTTTTTTGATTGACAGGACCAAGCCACACACCATATATTTT. Translation: CASSPFLIDRTKPHTIYF.